This T cell receptor (beta chain) emerged from a study of blood T cell repertoires in COVID-19. Background on the study: The United States, Italy and Spain were the sources of the acute and convalescent COVID-19 samples. Sample material is recorded as cDNA or gDNA derived from T cells, B-cell-depleted T cells, or PBMCs.

The germline CDR1 and CDR2 sequences are ENHRY and SYGVKD. The ends were cut back, 5 bases at V and 6 bases at J, with 8 bases in the middle. This CDR3 is built from 12 residues. Measured with immunoSEQ multiplex PCR; TCRdb has only the in-frame clones, and not every one. The sample records 100,000 to 150,000 clones, roughly three quarters being singletons. The clonotype was recovered from a man aged 40-49 years with active or convalescent COVID-19. This rearrangement joins TRBV10-3 to TRBJ2-1; D remains ambiguous. Sequenced sample: peripheral blood. Written as DNA, the CDR3 is TGTGCCATCAGTAAGACTTCCAATGAGCAGTTCTTC. Residues: CAISKTSNEQFF.